Below are 17 T cell receptor beta chains sequenced from a single sample in a study of identical twins. Using its own MiXCR run on the 5' RACE reads, TCRdb lists one record per CDR3 protein. Among roughly 290,000 distinct CDR3 sequences listed, 7.5% to 9.5% were seen once. These same data were also listed under a study on yellow fever vaccine responses in identical twins.

The material sequenced was CD8+ T cells sorted from blood. The receptor set was obtained from a woman aged 18-30 years in good health.

This clonotype showed up many times. The chain recombines TRBV20-1 with TRBJ2-3; D remains unclear. The CDR3 loop spans 11 amino acids. Trimming removed 1 base from V and 4 bases from J, with 3 bases in between. Per germline, CDR1 DFQATT and CDR2 SNEGSKA (reference sequence). This CDR3 reads CSARGSDTQYF. The CDR3 DNA follows: TGCAGTGCTAGAGGTTCAGATACGCAGTATTTT.

This rearrangement joins TRBV20-1 to TRBJ1-1, with a weak D call TRBD1 (6 bases). V gave up 6 bases and J gave up 3 bases, with 17 bases separating them. CDR1 is DFQATT, CDR2 SNEGSKA, per germline (reference sequence). The CDR3 sequence is 14 residues long. The CDR3 DNA reads TGCAGTGCCGTCTTAAGGGGGGCCCACACTGAAGCTTTCTTT. It encodes CSAVLRGAHTEAFF.

This clonotype was counted ten times or more. V is TRBV7-9 and J is TRBJ2-1, with TRBD2 matching 9 bases. CDR1 and CDR2 (germline): SEHNR, FQNEAQ (reference sequence). Trimming removed 5 bases from V and 6 bases from J; junction bases left unmatched: 5. The length of the CDR3 is 14 residues. The CDR3 protein is CASSGSGRRNEQFF. CDR3 DNA sequence: TGTGCCAGCAGCGGTAGCGGGAGACGCAATGAGCAGTTCTTC.

The rearrangement uses TRBV27 and TRBJ2-7; TRBD1 might be the D (5 bases). The CDR3 contains 14 residues. Trimming removed 0 bases at V and 7 bases at J, with 13 bases between. CDR1 and CDR2 from the germline V gene are MNHEY and SMNVEV (reference sequence). CDR3 DNA sequence: TGTGCCAGCAGTTTATCCAGGGTACCGGAGGAGCAGTACTTC. It is translated as CASSLSRVPEEQYF.

The table lists this clonotype with a few counts. The rearrangement links TRBV4-1 to TRBJ2-2, with 10 bases matching TRBD1. Germline lookup yields CDR1 MGHRA and CDR2 YSYEKL. This CDR3 is 21 amino acids long. Trimming took 5 bases from V and 7 from J; bases not matched to a gene: 25. The CDR3 nucleotides are TGCGCCAGCAGCGGAAGTCGTCCCTCCCAAATGACAGGGGGCGCGATCGGGGAGCTGTTTTTT. Translated, it gives CASSGSRPSQMTGGAIGELFF.

There are many counts of this clonotype. The chain links TRBV9 to TRBJ1-5; TRBD1 aligns across 12 bases. There are 15 residues in the CDR3. CDR1 and CDR2 from the germline V gene are SGDLS and YYNGEE. After removal of 3 bases from V and 6 bases from J, the junction contained 4 bases not matched to a gene. CDR3 coding DNA: TGTGCCAGCAGCGCGGGACAGGGGGCAGCTCAGCCCCAGCATTTT. Residues: CASSAGQGAAQPQHF.

The rearrangement joins TRBV21-1 to TRBJ2-6; whether TRBD1, the table's D call, matches the DNA was not checked. TRBV21-1 is designated a pseudogene. The CDR3 has 17 residues. DNA of the CDR3: TGTGCCAGCAGCACCGGGACAGGGCAAGCTGGGGCCAACGTCCTGACTTTC. Amino acids: CASSTGTGQAGANVLTF.

The chain is built from TRBV7-9 and TRBJ2-5; TRBD1 matches 9 bases. The CDR3 contains 16 residues. Germline CDR1 and CDR2: SEHNR and FQNEAQ (reference sequence). V dropped 5 bases and J dropped 3; count of bases not matched to a gene: 10. As DNA, the CDR3 is TGTGCCAGCAGCCACGGGACAGGGAGATTCGAAGAGACCCAGTACTTC. It codes for CASSHGTGRFEETQYF.

This clonotype was counted between two and nine times. The chain recombines TRBV12-3 or TRBV12-4 with TRBJ2-7, with D uncertain. The CDR3 is made up of 14 amino acids. V lost 3 bases and J lost 2, with 11 bases in between. CDR3 sequence reads: CASSFLGLTYEQYF. In DNA form, the CDR3 reads TGTGCCAGCAGTTTTTTAGGCCTTACCTACGAGCAGTACTTC.

This clonotype occurred a few times. The rearrangement joins TRBV29-1 to TRBJ2-1; 12 nucleotides match TRBD2. V shed 6 bases, J shed 1 base, and the junction held 10 bases outside the gene matches. The CDR3 extends over 17 amino acids. Germline assignment: CDR1 SQVTM and CDR2 ANQGSEA. CDR3 region: CSVPSPSGRGSYNEQFF. The CDR3, as DNA: TGCAGCGTCCCATCCCCTAGCGGGAGGGGATCCTACAATGAGCAGTTCTTC.

In its sample, this clonotype was seen a few times. V usage is TRBV14 and J usage is TRBJ2-6, with D unresolved. From germline, CDR1 is SGHDN and CDR2 FVKESK. The CDR3 runs 17 residues. V was clipped by 4 bases and J by 3 bases, with 16 bases between them. CDR3 protein: CASSLFPQFYGANVLTF. CDR3 nucleotides: TGTGCCAGCAGCCTTTTCCCTCAGTTTTATGGGGCCAACGTCCTGACTTTC. The whole variable domain, filled in from reference TRBV14 and TRBJ2-6, reads EAGVTQFPSHSVIEKGQTVTLRCDPISGHDNLYWYRRVMGKEIKFLLHFVKESKQDESGMPNNRFLAERTGGTYSTLKVQPAELEDSGVYFCASSLFPQFYGANVLTFGAGSRLTVL.

In this sample, this clonotype turned up a few times. This chain uses TRBV9 with TRBJ2-5; 7 positions agree with TRBD1. The V gene end was trimmed by 4 bases and the J gene end by 5 bases; junction bases not matched to a gene: 11. The CDR3 length is 15 residues. Germline CDR1 is SGDLS and CDR2 is YYNGEE. For the CDR3, the DNA is TGTGCCAGCAGCCCTCGAGAGGGGGCCAGGGAGACCCAGTACTTC. Encoded protein: CASSPREGARETQYF.

This clonotype came up a few times. The chain uses TRBV7-2 and TRBJ2-3; D gene ambiguous. The CDR3 is 15 residues long. Germline loops: CDR1 SGHTA, CDR2 FQGNSA. V was trimmed by 5 bases and J by 1 base, leaving 13 bases between them. The CDR3 nucleotides read TGTGCCAGCAGCCTCCCCCGCGCCCGCACAGATACGCAGTATTTT. Protein product: CASSLPRARTDTQYF.

Worth noting for this clonotype: At one end the junction does not follow the germline gene, possibly because of a read error. This rearrangement joins TRBV12-3 or TRBV12-4 to TRBJ2-1; TRBD2 aligns across 10 bases. CDR3 length: 18 amino acids. The CDR3 sequence is CARSLEAVAGGSYNEQFF. As DNA, the CDR3 is TGTGCCCGCAGTTTAGAGGCTGTAGCGGGGGGCTCCTACAATGAGCAGTTCTTC.

This clonotype was counted between two and nine times. The chain links TRBV9 to TRBJ2-5; 12 nucleotides agree with TRBD2. CDR3 length: 17 amino acids. Trimming cost V 2 bases and J 5 bases; bases outside gene matches: 10. Looked up from germline, CDR1 is SGDLS and CDR2 is YYNGEE. The CDR3 region is CASSVGGGLAGRETQYF. Here the CDR3 DNA reads TGTGCCAGCAGCGTGGGGGGCGGACTAGCGGGACGTGAGACCCAGTACTTC.

The rearrangement uses TRBV4-1 and TRBJ2-3, with unresolved D. The germline gives CDR1 MGHRA, CDR2 YSYEKL. Trimming shortened V by 2 bases and J by 5 bases, and 20 bases separated the two germline ends. This CDR3 comprises 17 residues. This chain's CDR3 is CASSQRWQLVGEDTQYF. As DNA, the CDR3 is TGCGCCAGCAGCCAACGTTGGCAGTTGGTTGGCGAAGATACGCAGTATTTT.

This clonotype was picked up many times. J is TRBJ2-2 and V is TRBV4-3; no clear D gene. CDR1 and CDR2 from the germline V gene are LGHNA and YSLEER. The CDR3 is 15 residues long. V shed 0 bases and J shed 4 bases, with 9 bases lying between them. CDR3 DNA: TGCGCCAGCAGCCAAGATAAGGGAAGCACCGGGGAGCTGTTTTTT. Encoded protein: CASSQDKGSTGELFF.